The clone carrying this T cell receptor (beta chain) was recorded only once. What it recognizes is unknown. The record originates from a study of CD4 T cells in relation to SARS-CoV-2 and coronaviruses. Assay: immunoSEQ multiplex PCR; the TCRdb copy retains only in-frame clones and omits some. Altogether tens of thousands of clones are present, 70% to 85% being singletons, with the ten largest covering about 2.8%. Per germline, CDR1 MDHEN and CDR2 SYDVKM. Trimming took off 2 bases at V and 4 bases at J, with 5 bases between the two ends. The CDR3 runs to 12 residues. Sequencing used memory CD4+ T cells from PBMCs, cultured in vitro. The clonotype originates from an adult with COVID-19. The genes are TRBV28 and TRBJ1-2; D call uncertain. CDR3 DNA sequence: TGTGCCAGCAGTTTAGACGGCTATGGCTACACCTTC. Protein sequence: CASSLDGYGYTF.